Relative to its sample, the clone carrying this T cell receptor (beta chain) is medium-sized (0.01 to 0.1%). Its antigen is as yet unknown. The data stem from a study of vaccination effects on CD4 cells after COVID-19. Profiled with immunoSEQ multiplex PCR; TCRdb holds only in-frame clones, not every one. This table holds about 37,000 clones, around two thirds found once. The CDR3 runs to 19 residues. Germline V gene sequence: CDR1 LGHNT, CDR2 FRNRAP. The V and J ends lost 0 bases and 9 bases respectively, with 27 bases between them. Viral peptide pools were used in the ViraFEST assay to expand antigen-specific CD4+ T cells, and sequencing came afterward. Upon completion of around 9 days in culture, CD4+ T cells were isolated. The individual was infected with SARS-CoV-2 between March and December 2020, as confirmed by PCR.

This clonotype was sampled from a human donor who had a prior SARS-CoV-2 infection. V usage is TRBV12-5 and J usage is TRBJ2-1; D may be TRBD1 (5 bases). Source: CD4+ T cells from PBMCs cultured with a peptide pool, taken before COVID-19 vaccination. Here the CDR3 reads CASGLVLFGQGRVGAEQFF. Written as DNA, the CDR3 is TGTGCTAGTGGTTTGGTACTGTTTGGCCAGGGTCGAGTTGGAGCTGAGCAGTTCTTC.